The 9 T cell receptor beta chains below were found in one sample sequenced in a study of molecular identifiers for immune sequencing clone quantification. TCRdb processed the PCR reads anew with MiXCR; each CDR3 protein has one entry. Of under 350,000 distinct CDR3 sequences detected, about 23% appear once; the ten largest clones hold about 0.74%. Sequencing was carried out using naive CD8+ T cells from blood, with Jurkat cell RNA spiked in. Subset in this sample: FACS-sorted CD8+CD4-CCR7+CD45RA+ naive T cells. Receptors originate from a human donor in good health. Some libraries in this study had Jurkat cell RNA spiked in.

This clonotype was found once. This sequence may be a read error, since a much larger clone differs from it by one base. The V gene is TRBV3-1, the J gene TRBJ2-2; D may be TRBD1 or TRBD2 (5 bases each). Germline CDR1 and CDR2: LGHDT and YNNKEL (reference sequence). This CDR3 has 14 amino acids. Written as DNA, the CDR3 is TGTGCCAGCAGCCCCGGGATGAACACCGGGGCGCTGTTTTTT. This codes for CASSPGMNTGALFF.

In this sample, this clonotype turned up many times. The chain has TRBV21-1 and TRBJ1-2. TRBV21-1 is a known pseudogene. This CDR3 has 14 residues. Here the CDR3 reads CASITKDPNYGYTF. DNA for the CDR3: TGTGCCAGCATCACAAAGGATCCTAACTATGGCTACACCTTC.

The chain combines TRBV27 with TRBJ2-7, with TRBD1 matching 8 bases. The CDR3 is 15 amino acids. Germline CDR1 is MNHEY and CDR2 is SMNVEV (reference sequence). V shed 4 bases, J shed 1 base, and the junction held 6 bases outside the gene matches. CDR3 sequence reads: CASSSLQGGSYEQYF. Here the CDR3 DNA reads TGTGCCAGCAGTTCACTACAGGGGGGTTCCTACGAGCAGTACTTC.

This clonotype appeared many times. The CDR3 loop is CAQSGTYGDTQYF. CDR3 nucleotide sequence: TGTGCCCAAAGCGGGACTTACGGAGATACGCAGTATTTT. The chain carries TRBV5-4 and TRBJ2-3; 7 positions match TRBD2. V shed 10 bases, J shed 5 bases, and the junction held 10 bases outside the gene matches. Germline V gene lookup returns CDR1 SGHNT and CDR2 YYREEE (reference sequence). The CDR3 totals 13 residues. The full variable domain, its missing parts supplied by reference TRBV5-4 and TRBJ2-3, is ETGVTQSPTHLIKTRGQQVTLRCSSQSGHNTVSWYQQALGQGPQFIFQYYREEENGRGNFPPRFSGLQFPNYSSELNVNALELDDSALYLCAQSGTYGDTQYFGPGTRLTVL.

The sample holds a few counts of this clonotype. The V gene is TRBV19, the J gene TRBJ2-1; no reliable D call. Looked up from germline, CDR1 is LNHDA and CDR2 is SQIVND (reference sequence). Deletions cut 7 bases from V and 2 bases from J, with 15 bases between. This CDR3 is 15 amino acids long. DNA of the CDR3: TGTGCCAGTACCCCGGGCACAAGAACCTACAATGAGCAGTTCTTC. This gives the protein CASTPGTRTYNEQFF.

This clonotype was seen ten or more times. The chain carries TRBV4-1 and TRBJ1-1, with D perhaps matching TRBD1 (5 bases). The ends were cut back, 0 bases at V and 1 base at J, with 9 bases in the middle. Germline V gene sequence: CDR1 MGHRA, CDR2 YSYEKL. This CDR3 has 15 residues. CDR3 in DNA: TGCGCCAGCAGCCAAGAGGGCAGGGAGAACACTGAAGCTTTCTTT. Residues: CASSQEGRENTEAFF.

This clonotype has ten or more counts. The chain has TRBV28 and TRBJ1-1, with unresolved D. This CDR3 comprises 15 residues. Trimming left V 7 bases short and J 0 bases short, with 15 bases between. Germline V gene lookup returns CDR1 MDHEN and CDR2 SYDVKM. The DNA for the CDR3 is TGTGCCAGCATCCCGGGCCCGGGGATGAACACTGAAGCTTTCTTT. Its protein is CASIPGPGMNTEAFF.

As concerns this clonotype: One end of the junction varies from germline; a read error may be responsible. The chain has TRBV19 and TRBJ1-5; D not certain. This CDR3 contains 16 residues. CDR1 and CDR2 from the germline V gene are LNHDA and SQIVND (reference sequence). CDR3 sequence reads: CASSKDFPDRDQPQQF. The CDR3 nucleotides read TGTGCCAGTAGCAAGGATTTCCCGGACCGGGATCAGCCCCAGCAGTTT.

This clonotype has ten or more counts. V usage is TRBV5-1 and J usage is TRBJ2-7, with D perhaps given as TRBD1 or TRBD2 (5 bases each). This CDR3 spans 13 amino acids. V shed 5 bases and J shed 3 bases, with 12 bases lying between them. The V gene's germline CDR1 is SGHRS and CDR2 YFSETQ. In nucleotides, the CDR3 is TGCGCCAGCAGATACGGGACGGACTACGAGCAGTACTTC. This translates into CASRYGTDYEQYF.